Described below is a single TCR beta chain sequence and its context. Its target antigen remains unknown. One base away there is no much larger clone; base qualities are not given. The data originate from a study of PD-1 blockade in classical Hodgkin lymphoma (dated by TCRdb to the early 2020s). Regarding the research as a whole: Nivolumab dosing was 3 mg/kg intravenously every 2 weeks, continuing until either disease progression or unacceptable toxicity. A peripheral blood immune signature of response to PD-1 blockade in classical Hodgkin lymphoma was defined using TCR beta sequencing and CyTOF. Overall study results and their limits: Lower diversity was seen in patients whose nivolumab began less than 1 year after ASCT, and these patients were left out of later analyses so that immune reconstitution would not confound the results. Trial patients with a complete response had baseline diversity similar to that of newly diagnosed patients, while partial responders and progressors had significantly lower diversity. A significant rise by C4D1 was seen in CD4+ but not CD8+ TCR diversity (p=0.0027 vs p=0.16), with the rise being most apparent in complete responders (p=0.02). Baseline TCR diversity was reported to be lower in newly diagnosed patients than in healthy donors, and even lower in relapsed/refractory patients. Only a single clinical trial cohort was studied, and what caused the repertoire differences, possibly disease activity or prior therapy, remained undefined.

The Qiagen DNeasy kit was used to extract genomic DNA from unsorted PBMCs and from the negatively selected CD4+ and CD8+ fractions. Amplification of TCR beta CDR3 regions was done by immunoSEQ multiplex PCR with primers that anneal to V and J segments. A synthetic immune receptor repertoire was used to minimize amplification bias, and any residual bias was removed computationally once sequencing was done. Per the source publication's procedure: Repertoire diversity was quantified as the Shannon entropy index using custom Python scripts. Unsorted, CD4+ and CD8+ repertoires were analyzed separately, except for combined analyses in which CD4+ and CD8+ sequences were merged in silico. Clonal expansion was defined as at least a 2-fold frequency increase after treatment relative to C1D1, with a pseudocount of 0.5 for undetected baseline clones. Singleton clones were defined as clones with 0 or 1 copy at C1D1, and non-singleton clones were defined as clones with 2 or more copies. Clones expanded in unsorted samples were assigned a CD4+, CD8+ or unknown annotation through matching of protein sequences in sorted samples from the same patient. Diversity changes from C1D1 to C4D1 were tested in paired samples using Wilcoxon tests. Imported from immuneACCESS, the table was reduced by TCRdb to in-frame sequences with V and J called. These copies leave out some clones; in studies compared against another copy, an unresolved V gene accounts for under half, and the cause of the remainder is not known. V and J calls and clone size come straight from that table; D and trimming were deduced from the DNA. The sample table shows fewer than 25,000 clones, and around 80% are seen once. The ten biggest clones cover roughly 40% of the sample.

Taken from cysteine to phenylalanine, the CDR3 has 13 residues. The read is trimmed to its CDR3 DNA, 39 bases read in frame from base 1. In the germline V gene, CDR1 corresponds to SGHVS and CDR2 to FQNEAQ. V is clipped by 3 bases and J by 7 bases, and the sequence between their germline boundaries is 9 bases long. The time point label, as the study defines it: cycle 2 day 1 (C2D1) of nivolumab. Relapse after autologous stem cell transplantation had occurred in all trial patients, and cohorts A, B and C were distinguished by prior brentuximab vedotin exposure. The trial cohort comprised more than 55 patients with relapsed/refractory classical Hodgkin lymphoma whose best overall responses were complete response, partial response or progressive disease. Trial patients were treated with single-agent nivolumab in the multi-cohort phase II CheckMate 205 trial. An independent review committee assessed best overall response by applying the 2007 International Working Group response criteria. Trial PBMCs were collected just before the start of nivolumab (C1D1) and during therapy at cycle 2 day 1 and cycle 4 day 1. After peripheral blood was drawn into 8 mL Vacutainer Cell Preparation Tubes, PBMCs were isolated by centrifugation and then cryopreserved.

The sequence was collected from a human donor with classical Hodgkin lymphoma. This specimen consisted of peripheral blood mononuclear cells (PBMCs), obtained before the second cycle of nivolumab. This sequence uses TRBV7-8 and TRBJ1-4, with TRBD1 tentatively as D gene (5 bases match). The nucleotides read TGTGCCAGCAGCTTGGGGGGAGGTGAAAAACTGTTTTTT. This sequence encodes CASSLGGGEKLFF. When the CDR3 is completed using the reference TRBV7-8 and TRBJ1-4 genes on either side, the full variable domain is GAGVSQSPRYKVAKRGQDVALRCDPISGHVSLFWYQQALGQGPEFLTYFQNEAQLDKSGLPSDRFFAERPEGSVSTLKIQRTQQEDSAVYLCASSLGGGEKLFFGSGTQLSVL.